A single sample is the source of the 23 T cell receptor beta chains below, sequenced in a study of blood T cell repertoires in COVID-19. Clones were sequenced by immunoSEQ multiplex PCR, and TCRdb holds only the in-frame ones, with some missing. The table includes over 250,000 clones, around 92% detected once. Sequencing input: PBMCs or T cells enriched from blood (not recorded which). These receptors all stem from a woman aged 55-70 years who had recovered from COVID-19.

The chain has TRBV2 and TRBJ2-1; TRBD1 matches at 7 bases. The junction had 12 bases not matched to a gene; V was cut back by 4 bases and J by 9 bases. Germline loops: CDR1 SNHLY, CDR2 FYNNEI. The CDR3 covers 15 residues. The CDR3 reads CASSGWGQFGGEQFF. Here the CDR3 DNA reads TGTGCCAGCAGTGGATGGGGACAGTTTGGTGGTGAGCAGTTCTTC.

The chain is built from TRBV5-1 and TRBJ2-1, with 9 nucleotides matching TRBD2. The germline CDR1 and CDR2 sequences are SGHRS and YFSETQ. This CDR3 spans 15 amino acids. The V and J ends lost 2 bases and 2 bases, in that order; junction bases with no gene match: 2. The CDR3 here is CASSLRLAAYNEQFF. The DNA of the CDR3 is TGCGCCAGCAGCTTAAGACTAGCGGCCTACAATGAGCAGTTCTTC. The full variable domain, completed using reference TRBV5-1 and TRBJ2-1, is KAGVTQTPRYLIKTRGQQVTLSCSPISGHRSVSWYQQTPGQGLQFLFEYFSETQRNKGNFPGRFSGRQFSNSRSEMNVSTLELGDSALYLCASSLRLAAYNEQFFGPGTRLTVL.

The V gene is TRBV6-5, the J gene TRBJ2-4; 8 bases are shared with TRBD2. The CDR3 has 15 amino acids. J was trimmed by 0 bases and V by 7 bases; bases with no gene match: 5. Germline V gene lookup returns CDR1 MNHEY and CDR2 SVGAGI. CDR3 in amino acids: CASKDREGAKNIQYF. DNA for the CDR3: TGTGCCAGCAAAGACCGGGAGGGAGCCAAAAACATTCAGTACTTC.

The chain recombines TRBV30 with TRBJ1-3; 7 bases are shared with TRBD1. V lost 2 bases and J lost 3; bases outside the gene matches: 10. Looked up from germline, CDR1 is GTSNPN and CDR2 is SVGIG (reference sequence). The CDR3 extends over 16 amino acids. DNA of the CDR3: TGTGCCTGGAGTACGGGACAGCCAGGAGGTGGAAACACCATATATTTT. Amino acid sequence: CAWSTGQPGGGNTIYF.

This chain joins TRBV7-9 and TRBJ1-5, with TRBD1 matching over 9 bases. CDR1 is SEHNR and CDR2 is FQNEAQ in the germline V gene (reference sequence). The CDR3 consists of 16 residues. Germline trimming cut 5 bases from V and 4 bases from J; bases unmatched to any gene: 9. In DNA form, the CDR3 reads TGTGCCAGCAGCCGCGTTGTAGGACAGGGGAATCAGCCCCAGCATTTT. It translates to CASSRVVGQGNQPQHF.

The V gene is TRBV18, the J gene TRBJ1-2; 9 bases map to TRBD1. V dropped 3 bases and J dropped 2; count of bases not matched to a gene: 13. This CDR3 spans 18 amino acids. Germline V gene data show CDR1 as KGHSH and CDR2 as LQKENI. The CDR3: CASSPTGTGIPTNYGYTF. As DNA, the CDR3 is TGTGCCAGCTCACCCACCGGGACAGGGATCCCCACCAACTATGGCTACACCTTC.

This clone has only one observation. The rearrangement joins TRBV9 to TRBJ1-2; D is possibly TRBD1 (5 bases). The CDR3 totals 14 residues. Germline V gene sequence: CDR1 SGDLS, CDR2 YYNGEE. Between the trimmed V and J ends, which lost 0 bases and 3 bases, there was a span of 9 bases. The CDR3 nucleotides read TGTGCCAGCAGCGTAGACGACAGTCACTATGGCTACACCTTC. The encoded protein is CASSVDDSHYGYTF.

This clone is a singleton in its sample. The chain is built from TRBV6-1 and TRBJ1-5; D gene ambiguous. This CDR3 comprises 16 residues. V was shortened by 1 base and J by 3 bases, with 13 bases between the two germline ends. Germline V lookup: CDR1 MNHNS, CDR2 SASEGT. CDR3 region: CASSEVGGHYNQPQHF. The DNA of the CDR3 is TGTGCCAGCAGTGAAGTCGGAGGGCATTACAATCAGCCCCAGCATTTT.

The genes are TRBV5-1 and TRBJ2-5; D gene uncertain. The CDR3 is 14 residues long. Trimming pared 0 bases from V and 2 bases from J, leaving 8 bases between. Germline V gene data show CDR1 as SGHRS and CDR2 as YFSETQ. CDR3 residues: CASSLALVQETQYF. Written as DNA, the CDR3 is TGCGCCAGCAGCTTGGCCCTAGTTCAAGAGACCCAGTACTTC.

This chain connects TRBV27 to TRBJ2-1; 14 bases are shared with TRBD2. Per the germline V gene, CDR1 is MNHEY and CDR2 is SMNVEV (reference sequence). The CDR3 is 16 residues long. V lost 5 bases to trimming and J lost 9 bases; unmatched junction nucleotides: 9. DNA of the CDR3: TGTGCCAGCAGTACCACGACTAGCGGGAGGGCCGGTGAGCAGTTCTTC. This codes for CASSTTTSGRAGEQFF.

DNA for the CDR3: TGTGCCAGCAGCTACGGCGGGGACCAAGAGACCCAGTACTTC. It translates to CASSYGGDQETQYF. The V gene is TRBV7-3, the J gene TRBJ2-5; D is perhaps TRBD2 (6 bases). The CDR3 runs to 14 residues. CDR1 is SGHTA, CDR2 FQGTGA, per germline. The V gene lost 4 bases and the J gene lost 0 bases, with 9 bases spanning the gap.

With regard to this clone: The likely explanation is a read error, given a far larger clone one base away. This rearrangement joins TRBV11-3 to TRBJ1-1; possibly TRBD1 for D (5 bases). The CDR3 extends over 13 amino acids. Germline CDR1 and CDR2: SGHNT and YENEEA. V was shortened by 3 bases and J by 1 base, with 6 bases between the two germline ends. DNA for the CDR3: TGTGCCAGCAGCTTCCAGGGGAACACTGAAGCTTTCTTT. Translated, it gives CASSFQGNTEAFF.

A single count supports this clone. In nucleotides, the CDR3 is TGCAGCGTTGGGGACAGTTGGCCCCAGCATTTT. The encoded protein is CSVGDSWPQHF. The chain carries TRBV29-1 and TRBJ1-5; TRBD1 aligns across 7 bases. Germline V CDR1 and CDR2: SQVTM, ANQGSEA. The CDR3 has 11 residues. With 4 bases clipped from V and 9 bases from J, the junction kept 3 bases outside the gene matches. The variable domain in full, completed from reference TRBV29-1 and TRBJ1-5, reads SAVISQKPSRDICQRGTSLTIQCQVDSQVTMMFWYRQQPGQSLTLIATANQGSEATYESGFVIDKFPISRPNLTFSTLTVSNMSPEDSSIYLCSVGDSWPQHFGDGTRLSIL.

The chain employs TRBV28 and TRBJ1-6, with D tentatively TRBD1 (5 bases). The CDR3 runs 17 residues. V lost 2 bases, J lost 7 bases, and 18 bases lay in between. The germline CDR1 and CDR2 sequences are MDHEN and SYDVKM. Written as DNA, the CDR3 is TGTGCCAGCAGTTTACGGGACTGGACTGATCGGAATTCACCCCTCCACTTT. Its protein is CASSLRDWTDRNSPLHF.

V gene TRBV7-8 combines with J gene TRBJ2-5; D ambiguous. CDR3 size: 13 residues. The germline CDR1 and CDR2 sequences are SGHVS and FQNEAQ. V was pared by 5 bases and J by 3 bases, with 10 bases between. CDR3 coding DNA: TGTGCCAGCAGCATCAGGAATAAAGAGACCCAGTACTTC. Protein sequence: CASSIRNKETQYF.

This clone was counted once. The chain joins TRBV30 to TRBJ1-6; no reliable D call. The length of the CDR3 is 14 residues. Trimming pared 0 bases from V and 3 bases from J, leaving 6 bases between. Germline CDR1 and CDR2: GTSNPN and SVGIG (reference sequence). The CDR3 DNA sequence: TGTGCCTGGAGTGTACCCAGCTATAATTCACCCCTCCACTTT. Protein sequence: CAWSVPSYNSPLHF.

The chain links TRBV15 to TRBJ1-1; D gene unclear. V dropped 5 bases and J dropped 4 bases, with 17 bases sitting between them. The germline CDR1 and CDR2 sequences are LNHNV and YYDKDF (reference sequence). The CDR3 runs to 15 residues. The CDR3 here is CATSARGPTGTEAFF. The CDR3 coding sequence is TGTGCCACCAGCGCCAGAGGGCCCACGGGCACTGAAGCTTTCTTT.

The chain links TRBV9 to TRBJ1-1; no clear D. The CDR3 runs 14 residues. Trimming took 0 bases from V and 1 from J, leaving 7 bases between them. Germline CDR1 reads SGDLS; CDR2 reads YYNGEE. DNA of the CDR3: TGTGCCAGCAGCGTAGACGTGAGGAACACTGAAGCTTTCTTT. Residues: CASSVDVRNTEAFF.

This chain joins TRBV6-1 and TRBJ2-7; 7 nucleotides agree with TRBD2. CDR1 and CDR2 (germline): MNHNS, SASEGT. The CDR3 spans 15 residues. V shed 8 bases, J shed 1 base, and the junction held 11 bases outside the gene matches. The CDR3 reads CASGRGVRDSYEQYF. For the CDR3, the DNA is TGTGCCAGCGGCCGGGGGGTACGGGATTCCTACGAGCAGTACTTC.

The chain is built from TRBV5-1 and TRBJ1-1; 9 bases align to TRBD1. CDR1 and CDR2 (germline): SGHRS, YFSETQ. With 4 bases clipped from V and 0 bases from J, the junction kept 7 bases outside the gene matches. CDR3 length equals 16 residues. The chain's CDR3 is CASSNGDRDLNTEAFF. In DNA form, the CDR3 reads TGCGCCAGCAGCAATGGGGACAGGGATTTGAACACTGAAGCTTTCTTT.

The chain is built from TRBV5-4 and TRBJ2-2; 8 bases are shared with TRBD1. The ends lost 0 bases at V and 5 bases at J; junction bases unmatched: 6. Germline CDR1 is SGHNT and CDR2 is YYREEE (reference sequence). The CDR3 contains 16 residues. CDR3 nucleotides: TGTGCCAGCAGCTTGGCCGCAGGGGGCTTTACCGGGGAGCTGTTTTTT. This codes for CASSLAAGGFTGELFF.

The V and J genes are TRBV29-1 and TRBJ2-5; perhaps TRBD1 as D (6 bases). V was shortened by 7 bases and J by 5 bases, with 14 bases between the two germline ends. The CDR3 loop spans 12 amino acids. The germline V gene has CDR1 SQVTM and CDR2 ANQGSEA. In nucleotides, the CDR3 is TGCAGCGAGTTACAGGGTGACGAGACCCAGTACTTC. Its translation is CSELQGDETQYF. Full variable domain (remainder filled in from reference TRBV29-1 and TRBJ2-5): SAVISQKPSRDICQRGTSLTIQCQVDSQVTMMFWYRQQPGQSLTLIATANQGSEATYESGFVIDKFPISRPNLTFSTLTVSNMSPEDSSIYLCSELQGDETQYFGPGTRLLVL.

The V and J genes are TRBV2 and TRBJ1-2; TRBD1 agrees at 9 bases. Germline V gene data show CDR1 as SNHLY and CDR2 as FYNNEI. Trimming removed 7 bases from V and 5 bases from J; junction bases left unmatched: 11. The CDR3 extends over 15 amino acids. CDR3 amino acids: CASMRPWTGDYGYTF. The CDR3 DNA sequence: TGTGCCAGCATGCGACCTTGGACAGGGGATTATGGCTACACCTTC.